Listed below are T cell receptor beta chains from one sample, sequenced in a study of blood T cell repertoires in COVID-19. The protocol was immunoSEQ multiplex PCR, while the TCRdb copy is restricted to in-frame clones and leaves out a portion. The profile shows 250,000 to 400,000 clones, approximately 90% of them singletons. Input material: peripheral blood. The receptors shown here come from a woman aged 25-40 years with COVID-19, enrolled during active disease. Each CDR3 is given with its conserved first and last residue. D genes are given only for firm matches. For some rows the clone size is stated as once, few or many, or as a class when expanded; others skip it.

>TRBJ1-4|.|.|TRBV9
CASSVARVYGTPNEKLFF
TGTGCCAGCAGCGTAGCTAGGGTGTACGGGACACCGAATGAAAAACTGTTTTTT
>TRBJ1-2|TRBD1|.|TRBV28
CASSLARHKDRGNYGYTF
TGTGCCAGCAGCTTGGCACGACACAAGGACAGGGGTAATTATGGCTACACCTTC
>TRBJ2-1|TRBD2|.|TRBV27
CASSSPLGRGGRSEQFF
TGTGCCAGCAGTTCCCCCCTGGGGCGGGGGGGCCGTAGTGAGCAGTTCTTC
>TRBJ1-3|.|once|TRBV9
CASSDGPQVGNTIYF
TGTGCCAGCAGCGATGGTCCGCAGGTCGGAAACACCATATATTTT
>TRBJ2-7|TRBD2|.|TRBV11-3
CASSLASGEQYF
TGTGCCAGCAGCTTGGCTAGCGGGGAGCAGTACTTC
>TRBJ1-2|.|.|TRBV7-9
CASSLGQGYGYTF
TGTGCCAGCAGCTTAGGGCAGGGCTATGGCTACACCTTC
>TRBJ1-1|.|.|TRBV6-1
CASSAPAGLGRPNTEAFF
TGTGCCAGCAGTGCCCCAGCCGGACTCGGACGGCCGAACACTGAAGCTTTCTTT
>TRBJ1-2|TRBD1|few|TRBV12-3/TRBV12-4
CASSTRRTGGYTF
TGTGCCAGCAGTACCCGGAGGACAGGTGGCTACACCTTC
>TRBJ1-2|TRBD1|few|TRBV5-1
CASSLTPEGAYGYTF
TGCGCCAGCAGCTTGACCCCCGAGGGGGCATATGGCTACACCTTC
>TRBJ1-6|TRBD1|.|TRBV15
CATSTKQGIDSPLHF
TGTGCCACCAGCACGAAACAGGGGATAGATTCACCCCTCCACTTT
>TRBJ2-3|TRBD2|.|TRBV19
CASRGTSGGLPLVTDTQYF
TGTGCCAGCAGAGGGACTAGCGGGGGGCTGCCCCTAGTGACAGATACGCAGTATTTT
>TRBJ1-2|.|.|TRBV5-6
CASSLNGGAYYGYTF
TGTGCCAGCAGCTTGAACGGGGGGGCTTACTATGGCTACACCTTC
>TRBJ1-6|.|.|TRBV11-2
CASSPRQSSYNSPLHF
TGTGCCAGCAGTCCAAGACAGAGCTCCTATAATTCACCCCTCCACTTT
>TRBJ1-5|.|few|TRBV5-6
CASSFAGTSNQPQHF
TGTGCCAGCAGCTTCGCTGGGACAAGCAATCAGCCCCAGCATTTT
>TRBJ2-3|.|.|TRBV5-4
CASSSIALPTDTQYF
TGTGCCAGCAGCTCCATAGCCCTACCCACAGATACGCAGTATTTT
>TRBJ2-3|TRBD2|once|TRBV6-4
CASKLAGGTSTDTQYF
TGTGCCAGCAAACTAGCGGGGGGTACTAGCACAGATACGCAGTATTTT
>TRBJ2-5|TRBD2|.|TRBV2
CASSLKRGGRETQYF
TGTGCCAGCAGTTTAAAGCGGGGGGGCCGTGAGACCCAGTACTTC
>TRBJ2-5|.|once|TRBV7-2
CASSLGWGRETQYF
TGTGCCAGCAGCTTAGGTTGGGGCAGAGAGACCCAGTACTTC
>TRBJ1-6|.|.|TRBV7-9
CASSLSGGASNSPLHF
TGTGCCAGCAGCTTGTCTGGGGGGGCTTCTAATTCACCCCTCCACTTT
>TRBJ1-5|TRBD1|few|TRBV15
CATSRAGDSNQPQHF
TGTGCCACCAGCAGAGCTGGGGACAGTAATCAGCCCCAGCATTTT
>TRBJ1-3|.|.|TRBV28
CASSLVAGGEYSGNTIYF
TGTGCCAGCAGTTTAGTTGCGGGGGGCGAATACTCTGGAAACACCATATATTTT
>TRBJ1-2|.|.|TRBV29-1
CSVEDRGHGYTF
TGCAGCGTTGAAGACAGGGGCCATGGCTACACCTTC
>TRBJ1-1|TRBD1|.|TRBV2
CASSETGQRLNTEAFF
TGTGCCAGCAGCGAAACGGGACAGCGTCTAAACACTGAAGCTTTCTTT
>TRBJ1-6|TRBD1|.|TRBV4-3
CASSQEWGQGNSPLHF
TGCGCCAGCAGCCAAGAGTGGGGACAGGGAAATTCACCCCTCCACTTT
>TRBJ2-5|.|few|TRBV7-2
CASSSLRVGLQETQYF
TGTGCCAGCAGCTCCCTAAGGGTGGGGCTCCAAGAGACCCAGTACTTC
>TRBJ1-1|TRBD1|.|TRBV7-2
CASSLGGTGVNTEAFF
TGTGCCAGCAGCTTAGGCGGGACAGGGGTTAACACTGAAGCTTTCTTT
>TRBJ1-4|TRBD1|once|TRBV6-6
CASRQGQTNEKLFF
TGTGCCAGCAGACAGGGGCAAACTAATGAAAAACTGTTTTTT